This T cell receptor (beta chain) was captured in a study of OX40 agonist ivuxolimab in advanced cancers. With respect to this clone: One end of the junction does not line up with germline, which may come from a read error.

Only in-frame clones appear in the TCRdb table, and some are missing; sequencing was by immunoSEQ multiplex PCR. The sample consists of some 45,000 clones, about 90% of them appearing once. The germline CDR1 and CDR2 sequences are MRHNA and SNTAGT. The CDR3 has 15 amino acids. The clonotype comes from an adult with an advanced solid tumor such as melanoma, head and neck, liver or kidney cancer. This sequence joins TRBV6-4 and TRBJ2-1, with D perhaps assigned TRBD1 or TRBD2 (5 bases each). Sequenced here: CD4+ or CD8+ T cells sorted from blood, sampled in a trial of the OX40 agonist ivuxolimab. The CDR3 region is CASSDSPWDRGERFF. CDR3 DNA: TGTGCCAGCAGTGATTCTCCTTGGGATAGGGGAGAGCGGTTCTTC.